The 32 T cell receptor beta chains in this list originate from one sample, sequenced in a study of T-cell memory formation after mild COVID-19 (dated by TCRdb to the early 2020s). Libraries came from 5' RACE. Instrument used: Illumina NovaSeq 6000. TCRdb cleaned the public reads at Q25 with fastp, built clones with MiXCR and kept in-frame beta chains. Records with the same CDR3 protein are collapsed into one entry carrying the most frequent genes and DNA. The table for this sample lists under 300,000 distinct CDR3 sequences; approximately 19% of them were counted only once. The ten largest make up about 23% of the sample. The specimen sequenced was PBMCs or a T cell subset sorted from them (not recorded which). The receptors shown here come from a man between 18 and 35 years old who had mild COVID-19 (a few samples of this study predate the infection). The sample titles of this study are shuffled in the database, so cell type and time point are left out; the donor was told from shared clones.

The CDR3 DNA sequence: TGTGCCAGCAGCCCCCGGGACAGGGACTCTTATAATTCACCCCTCCACTTT. Encoded protein: CASSPRDRDSYNSPLHF. J is TRBJ1-6 and V is TRBV5-8; 9 positions agree with TRBD1. The CDR3 is 17 amino acids. J lost 4 bases, V lost 4 bases, and 9 bases had no gene match. Germline values: CDR1 SGHTS, CDR2 YDEGEE.

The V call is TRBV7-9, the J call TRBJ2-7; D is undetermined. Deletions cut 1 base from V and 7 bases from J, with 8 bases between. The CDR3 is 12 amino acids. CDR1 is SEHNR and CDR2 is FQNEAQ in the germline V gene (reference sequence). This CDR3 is CASSLGRAEQYV. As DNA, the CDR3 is TGTGCCAGCAGCTTAGGAAGGGCGGAGCAGTACGTC.

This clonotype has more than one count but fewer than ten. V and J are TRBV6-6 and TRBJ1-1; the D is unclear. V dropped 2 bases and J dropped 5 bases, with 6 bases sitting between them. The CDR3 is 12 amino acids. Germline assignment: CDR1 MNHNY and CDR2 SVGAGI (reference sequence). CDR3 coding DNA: TGTGCCAGCAGTTACCTACGGACTGAAGCTTTCTTT. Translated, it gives CASSYLRTEAFF.

CDR3 DNA: TGTGCCAGCAGGCCCCTAGCGGGGGCCAATGAGCAGTTCTTC. This sequence encodes CASRPLAGANEQFF. The chain employs TRBV27 and TRBJ2-1; TRBD2 matches at 10 bases. Germline CDR1 and CDR2: MNHEY and SMNVEV (reference sequence). The CDR3 runs to 14 residues. Trimming at V came to 6 bases and at J to 6 bases, leaving 5 bases not matched to a gene.

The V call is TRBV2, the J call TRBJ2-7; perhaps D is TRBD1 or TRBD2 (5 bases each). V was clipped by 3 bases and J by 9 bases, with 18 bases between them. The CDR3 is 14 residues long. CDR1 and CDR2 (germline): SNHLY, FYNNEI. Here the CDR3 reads CASSDRVYTGGQYF. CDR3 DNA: TGTGCCAGCAGTGACAGGGTCTATACCGGAGGGCAGTACTTC.

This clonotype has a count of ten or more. CDR3 nucleotides: TGTGCCAGCAGTCGGCACACCGGGGAGCTGTTTTTT. It yields the protein CASSRHTGELFF. The chain joins TRBV7-6 to TRBJ2-2; D unclear. Germline CDR1 and CDR2: SGHVS and FNYEAQ. The CDR3 spans 12 residues. Deletions cut 6 bases from V and 3 bases from J, with 5 bases between.

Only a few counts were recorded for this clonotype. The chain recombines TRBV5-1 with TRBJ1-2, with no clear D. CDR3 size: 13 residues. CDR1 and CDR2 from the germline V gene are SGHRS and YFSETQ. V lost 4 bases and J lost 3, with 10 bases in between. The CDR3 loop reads CASSAGYDYGYTF. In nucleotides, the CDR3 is TGCGCCAGCAGCGCGGGCTACGACTATGGCTACACCTTC. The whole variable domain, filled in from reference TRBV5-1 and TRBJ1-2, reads KAGVTQTPRYLIKTRGQQVTLSCSPISGHRSVSWYQQTPGQGLQFLFEYFSETQRNKGNFPGRFSGRQFSNSRSEMNVSTLELGDSALYLCASSAGYDYGYTFGSGTRLTVV.

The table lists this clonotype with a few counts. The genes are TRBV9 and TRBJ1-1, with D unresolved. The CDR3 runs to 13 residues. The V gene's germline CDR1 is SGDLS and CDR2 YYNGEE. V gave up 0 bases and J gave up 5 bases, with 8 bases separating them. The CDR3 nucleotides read TGTGCCAGCAGCGTAGATTACAGAACTGAAGCTTTCTTT. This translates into CASSVDYRTEAFF.

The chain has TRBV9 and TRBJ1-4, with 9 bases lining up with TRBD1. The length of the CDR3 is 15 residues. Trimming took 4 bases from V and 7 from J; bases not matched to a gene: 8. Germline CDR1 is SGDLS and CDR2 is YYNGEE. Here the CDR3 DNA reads TGTGCCAGCAGCCCGGAGGGGACAGGGCGTGAAAAACTGTTTTTT. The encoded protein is CASSPEGTGREKLFF. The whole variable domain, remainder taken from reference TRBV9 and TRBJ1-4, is DSGVTQTPKHLITATGQRVTLRCSPRSGDLSVYWYQQSLDQGLQFLIQYYNGEERAKGNILERFSAQQFPDLHSELNLSSLELGDSALYFCASSPEGTGREKLFFGSGTQLSVL.

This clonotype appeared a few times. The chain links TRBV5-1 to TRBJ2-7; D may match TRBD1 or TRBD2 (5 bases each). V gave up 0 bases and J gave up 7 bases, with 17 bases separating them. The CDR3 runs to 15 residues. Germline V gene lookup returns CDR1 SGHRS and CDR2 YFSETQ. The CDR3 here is CASSLVEGRGIEQYF. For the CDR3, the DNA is TGCGCCAGCAGCTTGGTAGAAGGACGGGGCATAGAGCAGTACTTC.

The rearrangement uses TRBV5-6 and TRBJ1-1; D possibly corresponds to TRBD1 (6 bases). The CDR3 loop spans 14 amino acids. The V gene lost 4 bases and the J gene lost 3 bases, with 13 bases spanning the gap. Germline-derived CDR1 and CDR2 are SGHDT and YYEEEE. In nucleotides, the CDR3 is TGTGCCAGCAGCGCAATTACAGGGCACACTGAAGCTTTCTTT. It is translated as CASSAITGHTEAFF.

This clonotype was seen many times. The CDR3 reads CASSTGQSPDTQYF. The CDR3 coding sequence is TGTGCCAGCAGTACGGGGCAGTCTCCGGATACGCAGTATTTT. The rearrangement links TRBV6-5 to TRBJ2-3; either TRBD1 or TRBD2 may fit D (5 bases each). There are 14 residues in the CDR3. Trimming cost V 5 bases and J 6 bases, with 15 bases left between them. Germline V gene data show CDR1 as MNHEY and CDR2 as SVGAGI.

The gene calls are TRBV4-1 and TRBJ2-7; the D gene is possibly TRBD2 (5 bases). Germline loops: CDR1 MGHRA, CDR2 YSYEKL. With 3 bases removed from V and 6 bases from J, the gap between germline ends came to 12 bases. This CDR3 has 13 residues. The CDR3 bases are TGCGCCAGCAGCCAGGCCCCGGGGTTCGAGCAGTACGTC. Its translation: CASSQAPGFEQYV.

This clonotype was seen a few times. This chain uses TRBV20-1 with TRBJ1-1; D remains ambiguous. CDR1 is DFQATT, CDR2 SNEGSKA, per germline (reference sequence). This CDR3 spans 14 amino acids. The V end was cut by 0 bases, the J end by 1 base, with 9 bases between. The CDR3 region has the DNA TGCAGTGCTAGAGAAGGAGGAACGAACACTGAAGCTTTCTTT. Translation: CSAREGGTNTEAFF.

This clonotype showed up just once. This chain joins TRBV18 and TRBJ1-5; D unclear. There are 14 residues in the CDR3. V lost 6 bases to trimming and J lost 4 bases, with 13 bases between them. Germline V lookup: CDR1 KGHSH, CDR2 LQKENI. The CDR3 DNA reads TGTGCCAGCTCCCCCGGAGGAGCAAATCAGCCCCAGCATTTT. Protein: CASSPGGANQPQHF.

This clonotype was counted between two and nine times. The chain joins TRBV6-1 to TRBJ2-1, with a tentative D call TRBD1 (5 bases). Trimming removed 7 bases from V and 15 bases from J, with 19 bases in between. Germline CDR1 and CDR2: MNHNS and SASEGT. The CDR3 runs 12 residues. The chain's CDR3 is CASNPAGAGWFF. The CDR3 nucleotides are TGTGCCAGCAACCCGGCTGGGGCAGGGTGGTTCTTC.

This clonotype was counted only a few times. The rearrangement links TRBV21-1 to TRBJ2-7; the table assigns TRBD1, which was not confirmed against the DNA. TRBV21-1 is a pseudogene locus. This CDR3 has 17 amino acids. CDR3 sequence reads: CASSKPGEDRDTDEQYV. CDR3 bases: TGTGCCAGCAGCAAACCGGGGGAGGACAGGGACACTGACGAGCAGTACGTC.

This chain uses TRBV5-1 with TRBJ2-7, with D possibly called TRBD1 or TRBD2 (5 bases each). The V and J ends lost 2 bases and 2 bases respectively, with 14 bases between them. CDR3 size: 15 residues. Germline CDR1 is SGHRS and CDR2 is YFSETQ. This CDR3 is CASSLGDGRAYEQYF. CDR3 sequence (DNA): TGCGCCAGCAGCTTAGGGGACGGACGGGCCTACGAGCAGTACTTC.

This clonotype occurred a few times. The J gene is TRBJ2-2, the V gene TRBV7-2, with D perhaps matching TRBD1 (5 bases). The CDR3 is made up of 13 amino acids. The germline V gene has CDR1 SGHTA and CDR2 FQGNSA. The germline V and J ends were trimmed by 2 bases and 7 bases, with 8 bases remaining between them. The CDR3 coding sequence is TGTGCCAGCAGCTTAAGGGGTGACGGGGAGCTGTTTTTT. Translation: CASSLRGDGELFF.

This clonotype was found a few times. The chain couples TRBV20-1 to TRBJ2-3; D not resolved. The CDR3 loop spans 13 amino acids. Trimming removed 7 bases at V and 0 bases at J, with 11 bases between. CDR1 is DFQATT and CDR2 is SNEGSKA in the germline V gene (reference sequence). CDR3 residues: CSVAYPSTDTQYF. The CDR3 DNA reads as TGCAGTGTGGCATACCCTAGCACAGATACGCAGTATTTT.

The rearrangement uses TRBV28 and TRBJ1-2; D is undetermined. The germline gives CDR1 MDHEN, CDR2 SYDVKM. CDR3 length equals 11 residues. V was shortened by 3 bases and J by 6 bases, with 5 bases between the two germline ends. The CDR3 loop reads CASSFTDGYTF. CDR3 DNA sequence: TGTGCCAGCAGTTTTACCGATGGCTACACCTTC.

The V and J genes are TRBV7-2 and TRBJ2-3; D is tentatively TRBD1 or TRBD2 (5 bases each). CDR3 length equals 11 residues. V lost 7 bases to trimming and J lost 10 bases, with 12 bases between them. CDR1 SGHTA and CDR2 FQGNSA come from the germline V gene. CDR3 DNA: TGTGCCAGCACTCTGGGGGTTGCGCAGTATTTT. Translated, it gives CASTLGVAQYF.

CDR3 nucleotide sequence: TGTGCCAGCAGCAAGTACAATGAGCAGTTCTTC. Amino acids: CASSKYNEQFF. The chain combines TRBV7-9 with TRBJ2-1; D gene ambiguous. Germline CDR1 SEHNR, CDR2 FQNEAQ (reference sequence). The CDR3 runs 11 residues. The ends were cut back, 5 bases at V and 4 bases at J, with 3 bases in the middle. The full variable domain, in which reference TRBV7-9 and TRBJ2-1 provide the parts outside the CDR3, is DTGVSQNPRHKITKRGQNVTFRCDPISEHNRLYWYRQTLGQGPEFLTYFQNEAQLEKSRLLSDRFSAERPKGSFSTLEIQRTEQGDSAMYLCASSKYNEQFFGPGTRLTVL.

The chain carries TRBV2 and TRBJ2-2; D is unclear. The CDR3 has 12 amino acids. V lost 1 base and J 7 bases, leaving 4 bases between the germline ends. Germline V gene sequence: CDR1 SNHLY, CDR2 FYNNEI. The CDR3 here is CASSEDHGELFF. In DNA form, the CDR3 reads TGTGCCAGCAGTGAAGATCACGGGGAGCTGTTTTTT.

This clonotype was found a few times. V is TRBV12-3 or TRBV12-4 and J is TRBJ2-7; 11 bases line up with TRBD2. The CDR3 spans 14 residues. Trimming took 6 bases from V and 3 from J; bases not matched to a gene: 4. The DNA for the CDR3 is TGTGCCAGCAGCCTAGCGGGGGGCCGCTACGAGCAGTACTTC. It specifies CASSLAGGRYEQYF.

CDR3 sequence: CASVGPNTGELFF. The CDR3 nucleotides read TGCGCCTCCGTTGGCCCGAACACCGGGGAGCTGTTTTTT. V is TRBV4-1 and J is TRBJ2-2; no clear D gene. Germline V gene data show CDR1 as MGHRA and CDR2 as YSYEKL. The CDR3 is made up of 13 amino acids. The germline V and J ends were trimmed by 11 bases and 0 bases, with 10 bases remaining between them.

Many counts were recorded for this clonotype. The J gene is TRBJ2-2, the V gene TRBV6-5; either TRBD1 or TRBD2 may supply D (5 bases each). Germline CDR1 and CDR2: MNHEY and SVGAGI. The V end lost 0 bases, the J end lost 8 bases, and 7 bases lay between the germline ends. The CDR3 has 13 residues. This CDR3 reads CASSYSGTGELFF. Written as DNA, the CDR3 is TGTGCCAGCAGTTACTCAGGGACGGGGGAGCTGTTTTTT.

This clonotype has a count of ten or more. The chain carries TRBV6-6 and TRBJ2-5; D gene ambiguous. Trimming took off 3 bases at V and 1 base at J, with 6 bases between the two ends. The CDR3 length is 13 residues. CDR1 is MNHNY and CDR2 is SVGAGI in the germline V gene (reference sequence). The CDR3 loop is CASSYRLQETQYF. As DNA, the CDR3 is TGTGCCAGCAGTTATCGGCTCCAAGAGACCCAGTACTTC.

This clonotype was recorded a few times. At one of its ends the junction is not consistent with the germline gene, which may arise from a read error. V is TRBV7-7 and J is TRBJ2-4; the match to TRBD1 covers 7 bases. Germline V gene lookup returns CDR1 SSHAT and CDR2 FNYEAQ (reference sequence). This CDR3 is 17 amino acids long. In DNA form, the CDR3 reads TGTGCTAGCAGCCGCCACAGGGGAAACAGAGCCAAAAACATTCAGTACTTC. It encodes CASSRHRGNRAKNIQYF.

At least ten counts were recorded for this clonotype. The CDR3 spells CASSLATSGEEQFF. The CDR3 DNA reads TGCGCCAGCAGCTTGGCAACTAGCGGGGAAGAGCAGTTCTTC. The V call is TRBV5-1, the J call TRBJ2-1; 10 bases line up with TRBD2. The length of the CDR3 is 14 residues. CDR1 is SGHRS and CDR2 is YFSETQ in the germline V gene. Trimming took 0 bases from V and 10 from J; bases not matched to a gene: 4.

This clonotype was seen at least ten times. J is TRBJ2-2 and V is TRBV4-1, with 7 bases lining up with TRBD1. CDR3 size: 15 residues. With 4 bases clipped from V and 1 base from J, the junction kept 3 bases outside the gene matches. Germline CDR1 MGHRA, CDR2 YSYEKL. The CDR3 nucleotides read TGCGCCAGCAGCCGTGACAGGGTGAACACCGGGGAGCTGTTTTTT. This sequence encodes CASSRDRVNTGELFF.

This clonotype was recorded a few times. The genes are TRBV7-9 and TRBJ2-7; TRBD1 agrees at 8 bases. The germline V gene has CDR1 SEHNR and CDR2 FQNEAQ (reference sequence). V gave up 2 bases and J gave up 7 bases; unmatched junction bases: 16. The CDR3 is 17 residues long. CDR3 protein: CASSLFPTRTGSLEQYV. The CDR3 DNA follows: TGTGCCAGCAGCTTATTTCCGACAAGGACAGGGTCACTTGAGCAGTACGTC.